The 27 T cell receptor beta chains presented below share a single source sample, sequenced in a study of blood T cells in healthy people across ages. A J-beta primer mix and a sample-barcoded 5' primer were used in a second PCR of roughly 7 to 12 cycles. A single record per CDR3 protein comes from TCRdb applying MiXCR to the 5' RACE reads. The sample includes about 670,000 distinct CDR3 sequences, around 38% of them seen just once. The sample was blood. All receptors derive from a man older than 75 in good health.

This clonotype showed up just once. This chain joins TRBV30 and TRBJ2-3, with D perhaps given as TRBD1 or TRBD2 (5 bases each). The CDR3 has 14 amino acids. V was trimmed by 1 base and J by 1 base, leaving 9 bases between them. The germline CDR1 and CDR2 sequences are GTSNPN and SVGIG (reference sequence). The chain's CDR3 is CAWSDGAGTDTQYF. The CDR3 region has the DNA TGTGCCTGGAGTGACGGGGCTGGCACAGATACGCAGTATTTT.

A note on this clonotype: This may come from a read error, since a much larger clone is one base off. V is TRBV7-2 and J is TRBJ2-4, with D possibly matching TRBD1 (6 bases). The end of the DNA fits TRBJ2-5 better, so the J call may be wrong. This CDR3 comprises 13 residues. From germline, CDR1 is SGHTA and CDR2 FQGNSA. The CDR3 DNA sequence: TGTACCAGCAGCTTAGACCAGGGGGAGACCCAGTACTTC. Its translation is CTSSLDQGETQYF.

This chain joins TRBV6-5 and TRBJ2-6; TRBD1 agrees at 7 bases. CDR3 length equals 16 residues. Germline values: CDR1 MNHEY, CDR2 SVGAGI. V was clipped by 8 bases and J by 1 base; unmatched bases: 8. CDR3 in DNA: TGTGCCAGCCGCCCGGGACAGACTTCTGGGGCCAACGTCCTGACTTTC. This translates into CASRPGQTSGANVLTF.

Remarks on this clonotype: It may be a read error: a sequence one base away is much more abundant. The gene calls are TRBV7-2 and TRBJ2-7, with a tentative D call TRBD2 (5 bases). This CDR3 spans 17 amino acids. CDR1 is SGHTA and CDR2 is FQGNSA in the germline V gene. V dropped 4 bases and J dropped 8 bases, with 27 bases sitting between them. The CDR3 loop is CASSSRSGSISYNKQYF. CDR3 DNA: TGTGCCAGCAGCTCGAGGAGCGGCTCCATATCCTACAATAAGCAGTACTTC.

As DNA, the CDR3 is TGCAGCGTCCCCGGGACAGGGGACTATGGCTACACCTTC. The encoded protein is CSVPGTGDYGYTF. The chain is built from TRBV29-1 and TRBJ1-2; 10 nucleotides align to TRBD1. This CDR3 has 13 residues. Trimming removed 6 bases from V and 3 bases from J; junction bases left unmatched: 4. CDR1 and CDR2 (germline): SQVTM, ANQGSEA.

About this clonotype itself: The junction and the germline gene differ at one end; a read error may be behind it. The chain employs TRBV2 and TRBJ1-5; D remains ambiguous. The V gene's germline CDR1 is SNHLY and CDR2 FYNNEI. CDR3 length: 13 residues. CDR3 bases: TGTGCCAGCAGTGAAAATAGCAGTCAGCCCCAGCATTTT. This gives the protein CASSENSSQPQHF.

This clonotype was detected only a few times. The J gene is TRBJ2-2, the V gene TRBV20-1; the match to TRBD1 covers 9 bases. The CDR3 runs 12 residues. CDR1 and CDR2 from the germline V gene are DFQATT and SNEGSKA (reference sequence). J gave up 6 bases and V 6 bases, and 2 bases lay outside the gene matches. CDR3 protein: CSAGQGAGELFF. The CDR3 DNA sequence: TGCAGTGCGGGACAGGGTGCCGGGGAGCTGTTTTTT.

The J gene is TRBJ2-7, the V gene TRBV3-1, with D perhaps being TRBD1 or TRBD2 (6 bases each). Looked up from germline, CDR1 is LGHDT and CDR2 is YNNKEL (reference sequence). This CDR3 spans 18 amino acids. With 1 base removed from V and 0 bases from J, the gap between germline ends came to 19 bases. CDR3 bases: TGTGCCAGCAGCCAAGGGTTAGGGGGGTCTTATAACTCCTACGAGCAGTACTTC. Translation: CASSQGLGGSYNSYEQYF.

This clonotype appeared a few times. The rearrangement uses TRBV14 and TRBJ2-1, with D perhaps matching TRBD2 (6 bases). V was cut by 4 bases and J by 0 bases, with 19 bases left in between. This CDR3 contains 18 residues. Germline V lookup: CDR1 SGHDN, CDR2 FVKESK. Here the CDR3 reads CASSPFAGGASSYNEQFF. The CDR3 DNA sequence: TGTGCCAGCAGCCCCTTTGCTGGCGGGGCTAGCTCCTACAATGAGCAGTTCTTC. Full variable domain (remainder filled in from reference TRBV14 and TRBJ2-1): EAGVTQFPSHSVIEKGQTVTLRCDPISGHDNLYWYRRVMGKEIKFLLHFVKESKQDESGMPNNRFLAERTGGTYSTLKVQPAELEDSGVYFCASSPFAGGASSYNEQFFGPGTRLTVL.

This clonotype was seen a few times. J is TRBJ2-3 and V is TRBV12-3 or TRBV12-4; D is unclear. The V end lost 4 bases, the J end lost 0 bases, and 14 bases lay between the germline ends. The CDR3 has 16 residues. The CDR3 sequence: CASSYMKRKSTDTQYF. CDR3 DNA sequence: TGTGCCAGCAGTTATATGAAGCGCAAAAGCACAGATACGCAGTATTTT.

Points on this clonotype: A much larger clone is a single base away; this may be a read error. The J gene is TRBJ2-6, the V gene TRBV11-2; D unclear. This CDR3 region has 14 residues. Germline V gives CDR1 SGHAT, CDR2 FQNNGV. The ends were cut back, 5 bases at V and 1 base at J, with 6 bases in the middle. The CDR3 sequence is CASSVRSGANVLTF. CDR3 sequence (DNA): TGTGCCAGCAGCGTTAGGTCTGGGGCCAACGTCCTGACTTTC.

J is TRBJ1-5 and V is TRBV15; tentatively, D is TRBD1 (6 bases). V gave up 0 bases and J gave up 6 bases, with 12 bases separating them. There are 15 residues in the CDR3. Germline V gene data show CDR1 as LNHNV and CDR2 as YYDKDF (reference sequence). The CDR3 DNA reads as TGTGCCACCAGCAGAGAATGGGGGGCGCGTCAGCCCCAGCATTTT. Encoded protein: CATSREWGARQPQHF.

In its sample, this clonotype was seen once. The chain uses TRBV6-5 and TRBJ1-1; D ambiguous. Per the germline V gene, CDR1 is MNHEY and CDR2 is SVGAGI. V gave up 6 bases and J gave up 0 bases, with 17 bases separating them. CDR3 length: 16 residues. CDR3 protein: CASRELAPAMNTEAFF. CDR3 DNA: TGTGCCAGCAGGGAGTTGGCGCCAGCTATGAACACTGAAGCTTTCTTT.

The CDR3 DNA reads as TGTGCCAGCAGCTTATTAGCGGGATCTAGCACAGATACGCAGTATTTT. Translating gives CASSLLAGSSTDTQYF. J is TRBJ2-3 and V is TRBV11-1, with 8 bases aligning to TRBD2. J lost 0 bases, V lost 2 bases, and 4 bases had no gene match. In germline, CDR1 is SGHAT, CDR2 FQDESV (reference sequence). The CDR3 contains 16 residues.

The genes are TRBV7-9 and TRBJ2-1; 8 bases are shared with TRBD2. This CDR3 comprises 15 residues. Germline lookup yields CDR1 SEHNR and CDR2 FQNEAQ (reference sequence). The V and J ends lost 6 bases and 7 bases, in that order; junction bases with no gene match: 11. The CDR3 here is CASRNTGGMANEQFF. CDR3 bases: TGTGCCAGCAGAAATACGGGGGGGATGGCTAATGAGCAGTTCTTC.

The V and J genes are TRBV12-3 or TRBV12-4 and TRBJ2-5; TRBD1 might be the D (5 bases). This CDR3 has 14 amino acids. Trimming removed 5 bases from V and 2 bases from J, with 12 bases in between. CDR3 in DNA: TGTGCCAGCAGTGGCGGACATTTTCAAGAGACCCAGTACTTC. This encodes CASSGGHFQETQYF.

This clonotype showed up just once. This CDR3 is CANRRLAGDTRAYEQYF. The CDR3 nucleotides read TGTGCCAACAGGAGACTAGCGGGAGACACAAGAGCCTACGAGCAGTACTTC. The J gene is TRBJ2-7, the V gene TRBV21-1; the listed D gene, TRBD2, was not tested against the DNA. TRBV21-1 is labeled a pseudogene. The CDR3 extends over 17 amino acids.

This chain connects TRBV7-9 to TRBJ1-4; D is unclear. This CDR3 has 14 amino acids. The germline V and J ends were trimmed by 11 bases and 4 bases, with 17 bases remaining between them. Germline CDR1 and CDR2: SEHNR and FQNEAQ (reference sequence). This CDR3 is CAWASGRLNEKLFF. As DNA, the CDR3 is TGTGCCTGGGCATCGGGCAGACTTAATGAAAAACTGTTTTTT. Looking up the rest from reference TRBV7-9 and TRBJ1-4 gives the full variable domain: DTGVSQNPRHKITKRGQNVTFRCDPISEHNRLYWYRQTLGQGPEFLTYFQNEAQLEKSRLLSDRFSAERPKGSFSTLEIQRTEQGDSAMYLCAWASGRLNEKLFFGSGTQLSVL.

The rearrangement uses TRBV6-2 or TRBV6-3 and TRBJ2-4; 8 nucleotides agree with TRBD2. The DNA end lines up better with TRBJ2-7; the J call may be wrong. CDR1 is MNHEY, CDR2 SVGEGT, per germline. The length of the CDR3 is 17 residues. For the CDR3, the DNA is TGTGCCAGCAGTTACGGCGCTAGCGGAGCGGGAGTCTTCGAGCAGTACTTC. This encodes CASSYGASGAGVFEQYF.

V gene TRBV7-6 combines with J gene TRBJ1-1; 7 nucleotides agree with TRBD1. The CDR3 is made up of 15 amino acids. CDR1 and CDR2 from the germline V gene are SGHVS and FNYEAQ. V lost 5 bases, J lost 0 bases, and 6 bases stayed unmatched. The CDR3 loop is CASSPSRGVNTEAFF. The DNA for the CDR3 is TGTGCCAGCAGCCCGAGCAGGGGGGTGAACACTGAAGCTTTCTTT.

This chain connects TRBV5-1 to TRBJ2-7; possible D gene TRBD1, 5 bases. Germline loops: CDR1 SGHRS, CDR2 YFSETQ. Trimming removed 4 bases at V and 0 bases at J, with 11 bases between. The CDR3 consists of 14 residues. The CDR3 coding sequence is TGCGCCAGCAGCGGCCCCGACAGCTCCTACGAGCAGTACTTC. Its translation: CASSGPDSSYEQYF.

V gene TRBV6-6 combines with J gene TRBJ2-1; 12 bases agree with TRBD1. Germline V gene lookup returns CDR1 MNHNY and CDR2 SVGAGI (reference sequence). The CDR3 sequence is 16 residues long. V gave up 5 bases and J gave up 4 bases; unmatched junction bases: 6. The CDR3 reads CASSPGTGGRYNEQFF. The CDR3 bases are TGTGCCAGCAGTCCGGGGACAGGGGGCCGGTACAATGAGCAGTTCTTC.

The rearrangement links TRBV20-1 to TRBJ2-7; D gene uncertain. V gave up 1 base and J gave up 2 bases, with 21 bases separating them. There are 17 residues in the CDR3. CDR1 is DFQATT, CDR2 SNEGSKA, per germline (reference sequence). Here the CDR3 reads CSARGLPSAERPYEQYF. In DNA form, the CDR3 reads TGCAGTGCTAGAGGCTTACCCTCCGCGGAACGGCCCTACGAGCAGTACTTC.

CDR3 in DNA: TGTGCCAGCAGCCCCTCAACCTATGGCTACACCTTC. Translation: CASSPSTYGYTF. The chain carries TRBV7-9 and TRBJ1-2; no firm D call. The CDR3 length is 12 residues. Germline V gives CDR1 SEHNR, CDR2 FQNEAQ (reference sequence). V lost 5 bases and J lost 4, with 8 bases in between.

This chain joins TRBV20-1 and TRBJ2-1; 7 positions match TRBD1. CDR1 is DFQATT, CDR2 SNEGSKA, per germline (reference sequence). The CDR3 extends over 13 amino acids. V dropped 6 bases and J dropped 6; count of bases not matched to a gene: 8. The CDR3 nucleotides read TGCAGTGCCGCGAGGGACAGACTCAATGAGCAGTTCTTC. Its translation is CSAARDRLNEQFF.

J is TRBJ2-7 and V is TRBV20-1; D call uncertain. CDR1 and CDR2 (germline): DFQATT, SNEGSKA (reference sequence). The V gene lost 0 bases and the J gene lost 3 bases, with 12 bases spanning the gap. The CDR3 spans 14 residues. The CDR3 DNA sequence: TGCAGTGCTAGAGATCGGCGACAAGACTACGAGCAGTACTTC. Protein product: CSARDRRQDYEQYF.

This clonotype was detected only a few times. This rearrangement joins TRBV20-1 to TRBJ1-5; 9 positions match TRBD1. The V gene end was trimmed by 6 bases and the J gene end by 4 bases; junction bases not matched to a gene: 10. Germline CDR1 DFQATT, CDR2 SNEGSKA (reference sequence). The CDR3 has 15 amino acids. The DNA of the CDR3 is TGCAGTGCGGGAGACAGGGGGTCTAGGAATCAGCCCCAGCATTTT. It yields the protein CSAGDRGSRNQPQHF.